These 30 T cell receptor beta chains share one sample of origin, sequenced in a study of blood T cell repertoires in COVID-19. This table comes from immunoSEQ multiplex PCR, and its TCRdb copy is limited to in-frame clones, with some not included. The top ten hold roughly 7% of the sample, which has about 200,000 clones, roughly 80% seen once. The sequencing sample was made of peripheral blood. These receptors were collected from a woman in her 70s with acute or convalescent COVID-19.

The chain has TRBV12-5 and TRBJ1-5; no definite D call. The V gene lost 9 bases and the J gene lost 1 base, with 16 bases spanning the gap. Germline V gene data show CDR1 as LGHNT and CDR2 as FRNRAP. This CDR3 is built from 15 residues. This CDR3 reads CARSPLGPSNQPQHF. CDR3 DNA sequence: TGTGCTAGGAGCCCACTGGGCCCGAGCAATCAGCCCCAGCATTTT.

The V gene is TRBV7-9, the J gene TRBJ1-4, with TRBD1 matching 9 bases. The germline CDR1 and CDR2 sequences are SEHNR and FQNEAQ (reference sequence). The CDR3 has 13 residues. The J segment lost 8 bases and the V segment lost 9 bases, leaving 7 bases of the junction unmatched. CDR3 in amino acids: CASDRGMEEKLFF. The CDR3 region has the DNA TGTGCCAGTGACAGGGGGATGGAGGAAAAACTGTTTTTT.

The rearrangement uses TRBV27 and TRBJ2-7, with D unresolved. Germline CDR1 MNHEY, CDR2 SMNVEV (reference sequence). Trimming pared 5 bases from V and 5 bases from J, leaving 13 bases between. The CDR3 loop spans 13 amino acids. This CDR3 is CASSLAGWDEQYF. The CDR3 DNA sequence: TGTGCCAGCAGTCTGGCCGGGTGGGACGAGCAGTACTTC.

The rearrangement links TRBV30 to TRBJ1-2; no firm D call. V was clipped by 2 bases and J by 2 bases, with 12 bases between them. Germline CDR1 is GTSNPN and CDR2 is SVGIG (reference sequence). The CDR3 covers 14 residues. The CDR3 DNA is TGTGCCTGGAGTCGCGGAGGGAAAAACTATGGCTACACCTTC. Amino acids: CAWSRGGKNYGYTF.

This chain uses TRBV11-2 with TRBJ2-1, with 9 bases matching TRBD2. Germline trimming cut 8 bases from V and 5 bases from J; bases unmatched to any gene: 19. Germline V gives CDR1 SGHAT, CDR2 FQNNGV. This CDR3 is built from 18 residues. CDR3 sequence: CASGVLGVPSGGNNEQFF. The CDR3 coding sequence is TGTGCCAGCGGAGTTTTAGGGGTGCCGAGCGGGGGGAACAATGAGCAGTTCTTC.

This clone has a single count. This sequence joins TRBV12-5 and TRBJ2-1; possibly TRBD2 for D (6 bases). Germline V CDR1 and CDR2: LGHNT, FRNRAP. CDR3 length: 15 residues. With 2 bases removed from V and 4 bases from J, the gap between germline ends came to 12 bases. CDR3 amino acids: CASGLLGGGYNEQFF. CDR3 DNA sequence: TGTGCTAGTGGTTTGTTGGGAGGCGGGTACAATGAGCAGTTCTTC.

Only a few counts were recorded for this clone. V gene TRBV2 combines with J gene TRBJ1-2; 11 bases are shared with TRBD1. The germline CDR1 and CDR2 sequences are SNHLY and FYNNEI. V gave up 5 bases and J gave up 4 bases; unmatched junction bases: 6. This CDR3 is built from 15 residues. Here the CDR3 DNA reads TGTGCCAGCAGTTCCGGACAGGGGGCCTTCTATGGCTACACCTTC. It codes for CASSSGQGAFYGYTF. Drawing the rest from reference TRBV2 and TRBJ1-2, the complete variable domain is EPEVTQTPSHQVTQMGQEVILRCVPISNHLYFYWYRQILGQKVEFLVSFYNNEISEKSEIFDDQFSVERPDGSNFTLKIRSTKLEDSAMYFCASSSGQGAFYGYTFGSGTRLTVV.

This clone is a singleton in its sample. This chain connects TRBV9 to TRBJ1-4; TRBD1 might be the D (5 bases). The CDR3 has 14 amino acids. Germline CDR1 and CDR2: SGDLS and YYNGEE. V lost 4 bases to trimming and J lost 7 bases, with 14 bases between them. CDR3 DNA sequence: TGTGCCAGCAGCCCTCAGGGTAAGGTTGAAAAACTGTTTTTT. It codes for CASSPQGKVEKLFF.

The rearrangement links TRBV7-2 to TRBJ1-1; maybe TRBD1 (6 bases). Per the germline V gene, CDR1 is SGHTA and CDR2 is FQGNSA. V was shortened by 8 bases and J by 7 bases, with 17 bases between the two germline ends. The CDR3 is made up of 13 amino acids. Written as DNA, the CDR3 is TGTGCCAGCGGCTACTGGGGGCAGCTTGAAGCTTTCTTT. This codes for CASGYWGQLEAFF.

This clone was seen a single time. V gene TRBV7-2 combines with J gene TRBJ2-3; D uncertain. Trimming removed 1 base from V and 1 base from J, with 6 bases in between. The CDR3 is 14 residues long. The germline V gene encodes CDR1 SGHTA and CDR2 FQGNSA. The CDR3 sequence: CASSLVPGTDTQYF. In DNA, the CDR3 is TGTGCCAGCAGCTTAGTTCCGGGCACAGATACGCAGTATTTT.

This clone was detected only a few times. This chain links TRBV19 with TRBJ2-7; D may be TRBD2 (6 bases). V was pared by 5 bases and J by 4 bases, with 15 bases between. The CDR3 runs to 14 residues. Germline assignment: CDR1 LNHDA and CDR2 SQIVND (reference sequence). CDR3 sequence: CASSLAGRTYEQYF. CDR3 nucleotide sequence: TGTGCCAGTAGTTTGGCGGGACGGACGTACGAGCAGTACTTC.

V gene TRBV14 combines with J gene TRBJ2-3, with TRBD1 matching over 8 bases. CDR1 and CDR2 (germline): SGHDN, FVKESK. After removal of 6 bases from V and 5 bases from J, the junction contained 13 bases not matched to a gene. CDR3 length: 16 residues. The CDR3 region has the DNA TGTGCCAGCAGACCAAACCTCGGACAGGGCAGAGATACGCAGTATTTT. Residues: CASRPNLGQGRDTQYF.

The J gene is TRBJ2-5, the V gene TRBV4-3, with D hard to call. The CDR3 contains 20 residues. The germline V gene has CDR1 LGHNA and CDR2 YSLEER. Deletions cut 1 base from V and 3 bases from J, with 27 bases between. This chain's CDR3 is CASSQARYFNGRLLKETQYF. In DNA, the CDR3 is TGCGCCAGCAGCCAAGCACGATATTTTAATGGCAGGCTGTTAAAAGAGACCCAGTACTTC.

The chain carries TRBV9 and TRBJ1-3, with no clear D. This CDR3 is 15 amino acids long. Trimming removed 4 bases from V and 3 bases from J, with 14 bases in between. Germline values: CDR1 SGDLS, CDR2 YYNGEE. Written as DNA, the CDR3 is TGTGCCAGCAGCCCGAGACGGGGAGGTGGAAACACCATATATTTT. This translates into CASSPRRGGGNTIYF.

The chain carries TRBV6-4 and TRBJ2-5; 7 nucleotides align to TRBD1. The CDR3 is 18 amino acids. V trimming: 4 bases; J trimming: 2 bases; junction bases outside the gene matches: 16. Germline V lookup: CDR1 MRHNA, CDR2 SNTAGT. The CDR3 DNA follows: TGTGCCAGCAGTGGCGGACAGCCAAAAGGGGGCCCGCAAGAGACCCAGTACTTC. Amino acids: CASSGGQPKGGPQETQYF.

The genes are TRBV15 and TRBJ2-1, with 7 bases that match TRBD2. Germline CDR1 and CDR2: LNHNV and YYDKDF (reference sequence). The CDR3 length is 14 residues. Trimming removed 3 bases from V and 4 bases from J; junction bases left unmatched: 3. The CDR3 DNA follows: TGTGCCACCAGCAGCCCGGGGGGATACAATGAGCAGTTCTTC. Encoded protein: CATSSPGGYNEQFF.

This clone appeared once. This chain joins TRBV3-1 (or the pseudogene TRBV3-2) and TRBJ2-3; D is unclear. This CDR3 is built from 13 residues. V shed 7 bases and J shed 3 bases, with 11 bases lying between them. Germline CDR1 reads LGHDT; CDR2 reads YNNKEL (reference sequence). In DNA, the CDR3 is TGTGCCAGCAAGAGCAGCGATACAGATACGCAGTATTTT. Its translation: CASKSSDTDTQYF.

The chain has TRBV10-3 and TRBJ1-3; 8 bases agree with TRBD1. V lost 10 bases and J lost 4; bases outside the gene matches: 6. Germline V CDR1 and CDR2: ENHRY, SYGVKD. The CDR3 totals 13 residues. The CDR3 nucleotides are TGTGCCACCTCCGGACAGGGAGGAAACACCATATATTTT. Its translation: CATSGQGGNTIYF.

The genes are TRBV19 and TRBJ2-7, with D tentatively TRBD1 (5 bases). V was cut by 0 bases and J by 3 bases, with 15 bases left in between. This CDR3 has 16 amino acids. Per germline, CDR1 LNHDA and CDR2 SQIVND (reference sequence). The CDR3 here is CASSIDRTRFLYEQYF. In DNA form, the CDR3 reads TGTGCCAGTAGTATAGATAGGACAAGGTTCCTCTACGAGCAGTACTTC.

This sequence joins TRBV9 and TRBJ1-6; a weak D match, TRBD1 (6 bases). V lost 2 bases and J 6 bases, leaving 12 bases between the germline ends. This CDR3 spans 15 amino acids. Per the germline V gene, CDR1 is SGDLS and CDR2 is YYNGEE. The CDR3 DNA sequence: TGTGCCAGCAGCGTTGACCAACAGGGTAATTCACCCCTCCACTTT. Protein product: CASSVDQQGNSPLHF.

This chain uses TRBV6-5 with TRBJ2-3; tentative D call: TRBD1 (5 bases). The germline V and J ends were trimmed by 6 bases and 3 bases, with 16 bases remaining between them. This CDR3 has 15 residues. Germline-derived CDR1 and CDR2 are MNHEY and SVGAGI. CDR3 bases: TGTGCCAGCAGGTCAATAAGGGGTCGGACAGATACGCAGTATTTT. Translating it yields CASRSIRGRTDTQYF.

The chain couples TRBV27 to TRBJ2-4; 11 nucleotides line up with TRBD1. CDR1 and CDR2 (germline): MNHEY, SMNVEV (reference sequence). Germline trimming cut 8 bases from V and 9 bases from J; bases unmatched to any gene: 6. The CDR3 runs 13 residues. In nucleotides, the CDR3 is TGTGCCAGCGGAGGGACAGGGGGGGCCATTCAGTACTTC. This gives the protein CASGGTGGAIQYF.

The genes are TRBV18 and TRBJ2-1, with D tentatively TRBD2 (6 bases). The CDR3 spans 18 residues. The V and J ends lost 1 base and 6 bases respectively, with 22 bases between them. CDR1 is KGHSH, CDR2 LQKENI, per germline. The CDR3: CASSPRRVAAGFGNEQFF. The CDR3 DNA sequence: TGTGCCAGCTCACCACGTAGGGTTGCCGCGGGGTTTGGCAATGAGCAGTTCTTC. Full variable domain (rest looked up from reference TRBV18 and TRBJ2-1): NAGVMQNPRHLVRRRGQEARLRCSPMKGHSHVYWYRQLPEEGLKFMVYLQKENIIDESGMPKERFSAEFPKEGPSILRIQQVVRGDSAAYFCASSPRRVAAGFGNEQFFGPGTRLTVL.

The V gene is TRBV18, the J gene TRBJ2-3, with a tentative D call TRBD1 (6 bases). There are 15 residues in the CDR3. Trimming removed 1 base from V and 2 bases from J, with 10 bases in between. CDR1 is KGHSH and CDR2 is LQKENI in the germline V gene. DNA for the CDR3: TGTGCCAGCTCACCACTCCGACAGGACACAGATACGCAGTATTTT. Its translation is CASSPLRQDTDTQYF.

V is TRBV6-1 and J is TRBJ1-4; 8 nucleotides match TRBD1. With 4 bases clipped from V and 0 bases from J, the junction kept 7 bases outside the gene matches. The length of the CDR3 is 17 residues. The germline V gene has CDR1 MNHNS and CDR2 SASEGT. CDR3 sequence reads: CASSAGQGPATNEKLFF. In DNA, the CDR3 is TGTGCCAGCAGTGCCGGACAGGGACCCGCAACTAATGAAAAACTGTTTTTT.

This chain links TRBV18 with TRBJ2-1; maybe TRBD2 (6 bases). This CDR3 region has 14 residues. CDR1 KGHSH and CDR2 LQKENI come from the germline V gene. Trimming removed 2 bases at V and 7 bases at J, with 12 bases between. Here the CDR3 DNA reads TGTGCCAGCTCACCAAGGGACTCCGGGAATGAGCAGTTCTTC. Its translation is CASSPRDSGNEQFF. Based on the CDR3 plus reference TRBV18 and TRBJ2-1, the full variable domain is NAGVMQNPRHLVRRRGQEARLRCSPMKGHSHVYWYRQLPEEGLKFMVYLQKENIIDESGMPKERFSAEFPKEGPSILRIQQVVRGDSAAYFCASSPRDSGNEQFFGPGTRLTVL.

The chain recombines TRBV19 with TRBJ2-5; possible D gene TRBD2, 5 bases. V was cut by 4 bases and J by 0 bases, with 18 bases left in between. Per the germline V gene, CDR1 is LNHDA and CDR2 is SQIVND (reference sequence). This CDR3 contains 17 residues. As DNA, the CDR3 is TGTGCCAGTAGTAGATACCTACGGGATACGTACCAAGAGACCCAGTACTTC. Protein: CASSRYLRDTYQETQYF.

This clone appeared a few times. This sequence joins TRBV5-1 and TRBJ2-1; 9 nucleotides agree with TRBD2. The V gene's germline CDR1 is SGHRS and CDR2 YFSETQ. The CDR3 contains 16 residues. Trimming cost V 2 bases and J 0 bases; bases outside gene matches: 3. The CDR3 DNA follows: TGCGCCAGCAGCTTCGTTAGCGGGGGCTCCTACAATGAGCAGTTCTTC. This codes for CASSFVSGGSYNEQFF.

The chain joins TRBV5-8 to TRBJ1-1; a weak D match, TRBD1 (6 bases). The length of the CDR3 is 12 residues. The germline CDR1 and CDR2 sequences are SGHTS and YDEGEE. V shed 4 bases and J shed 8 bases, with 12 bases lying between them. Written as DNA, the CDR3 is TGTGCCAGCAGCCCTTGGGGGCTGGAAGCTTTCTTT. Its translation is CASSPWGLEAFF.

The rearrangement links TRBV9 to TRBJ2-2; TRBD2 might be the D (6 bases). Germline CDR1 and CDR2: SGDLS and YYNGEE. V was pared by 3 bases and J by 8 bases, with 20 bases between. This CDR3 region has 16 residues. This CDR3 is CASSGPRDSLWGELFF. The DNA of the CDR3 is TGTGCCAGCAGCGGCCCAAGGGACTCCCTATGGGGGGAGCTGTTTTTT.